This T cell receptor beta chain was sequenced in a study of shared clonotypes between healthy human individuals. The study's findings and limits: Inspection by rarefaction showed sorted-subset sequencing to be incomplete despite large depth. Larger estimated richness was generally recorded for naive subsets relative to memory subsets. It was only blood that was sampled, and tissue repertoires likely differ.

Concerning this clone itself: As yet, its antigen is unknown.

J gave up 2 bases and V 5 bases, and 14 bases lay outside the gene matches. The germline gives CDR1 LNHNV, CDR2 YYDKDF (reference sequence). CDR3 length: 18 amino acids. Tens of thousands of T cell genomes (around 200 ng DNA) went into each sorted-subset replicate. The assay was immunoSEQ multiplex PCR, and TCRdb's table has in-frame clones only and misses some. The repertoire holds about 690,000 clones, with 90% as singletons. This receptor was obtained from a man between 18 and 35 years old in good health. Some clones in this sample may be carry-over from other donors' samples. The chain uses TRBV15 and TRBJ2-7, with TRBD2 matching 11 bases. The sequenced sample consisted of memory CD8+ T cells from PBMCs. Subset: CD45RO+ cells pooled with CCR7-negative TemRA cells. The CDR3 DNA is TGTGCCACCAGCTCCCTCCCTCTGACTAGCGGGACCCCCTACGAGCAGTACTTC. Its translation: CATSSLPLTSGTPYEQYF.